This T cell receptor beta chain was captured by sequencing in a study of T cells after yellow fever vaccination. The authors made TCR cDNA by 5'RACE template switching, adding a universal primer site and UMIs. TCRdb re-called the 5' RACE reads through MiXCR, storing one row per CDR3 protein. In the table there are hundreds of thousands of distinct CDR3 sequences, approximately 15% of which are singletons. Study-wide findings and caveats: Most primary-vaccination clones recurred post-booster (nearly 98% CD4, roughly 90% CD8).

With regard to this clonotype: As yet, its antigen is unknown.

The CDR3 runs 14 residues. Germline CDR1 SGHTA, CDR2 FQGNSA. The germline V and J ends were trimmed by 1 base and 6 bases, with 10 bases remaining between them. This chain links TRBV7-2 with TRBJ2-1; D perhaps matches TRBD2 (5 bases). The receptor's source is a man aged 25 to 45 who received the YFV17D yellow fever vaccine. The sample was PBMCs, taken on the day of the yellow fever booster vaccination. In nucleotides, the CDR3 is TGTGCCAGCAGCTTAGGAGGGCGGGCCAATGAGCAGTTCTTC. This sequence encodes CASSLGGRANEQFF. Complete variable domain (other parts from reference TRBV7-2 and TRBJ2-1): GAGVSQSPSNKVTEKGKDVELRCDPISGHTALYWYRQSLGQGLEFLIYFQGNSAPDKSGLPSDRFSAERTGGSVSTLTIQRTQQEDSAVYLCASSLGGRANEQFFGPGTRLTVL.